This TCR beta chain was recovered during a study of blood T cell repertoires in COVID-19. In the study overall: Both acute and convalescent COVID-19 samples were obtained from the United States, Italy and Spain.

V lost 3 bases, J lost 2 bases, and 4 bases stayed unmatched. There are 15 residues in the CDR3. Germline V gene data show CDR1 as LGHNA and CDR2 as YSLEER. Measured with immunoSEQ multiplex PCR; TCRdb has only the in-frame clones, and not every one. The sample gives about 270,000 clones, about nine tenths of which show up once; around 2.4% is in the top ten. The clonotype originates from a woman aged 18 to 35 who had recovered from COVID-19. This sequence joins TRBV4-3 and TRBJ1-2, with 9 bases that match TRBD1. Material: PBMCs or T cells enriched from blood (not recorded which). Written as DNA, the CDR3 is TGCGCCAGCAGCCATAGCGGACAGGGGAACTATGGCTACACCTTC. Its translation: CASSHSGQGNYGYTF.